This T cell receptor (beta chain) came from a study of kidney transplant recipient with SARS-CoV-2 infection. TCRdb analysed the reads with MiXCR anew, one entry per CDR3 protein. The sample lists 200,000 to 300,000 distinct CDR3 sequences, less than 35% occurring once. This clonotype appeared many times. Germline CDR1 reads SGHAT; CDR2 reads FQNNGV. The V end was cut by 5 bases, the J end by 4 bases, with 23 bases between. The CDR3 spans 17 residues. The source is a male patient in his 30s who had COVID-19 and was a kidney transplant recipient. The T cells may come from the graft donor. The material sequenced was a blood sample, taken at baseline and on day 111 from a kidney transplant recipient. V is TRBV11-2 and J is TRBJ1-2; D uncertain. This CDR3 reads CASSVSVTSRKTYGYTF. The DNA of the CDR3 is TGTGCCAGCAGCGTGTCGGTAACAAGCAGAAAGACCTATGGCTACACCTTC.